This is a list of T cell receptor beta chains from one sample in a study of T cell repertoires in ileal Crohn's disease. Sequencing was performed with immunoSEQ multiplex PCR; in TCRdb, only in-frame clones are kept and a portion is missing. The table shows approximately 4,100 clones, with about 70% occurring only once. The specimen sequenced was ileal tissue. The receptor set was obtained from an adult with Crohn's disease. Each CDR3 is given with its conserved first and last residue. Fields, in order: CDR3 DNA, CDR3 protein, V gene, clone size, J gene, D gene. A D gene is named only where the DNA matches it firmly. Rows give clone size only sometimes, using once, few, many, or a class for an expanded clone.

TGTGCCAGCTCACCTACGGGGTTGAGAACTGAAGCTTTCTTT	CASSPTGLRTEAFF	TRBV18	-	TRBJ1-1	-
TGTGCCAGCAGCTTGTCGCATGAGAGCTACGAGCAGTACTTC	CASSLSHESYEQYF	TRBV5-5	-	TRBJ2-7	-
TGTGCCAGTAGCCGACAGGGGGACACCGGGGAGCTGTTTTTT	CASSRQGDTGELFF	TRBV19	-	TRBJ2-2	TRBD1
TGTGCCAGCAGCTTATTTTTCGCGGCGGGGGGCCTGCGTGAGCAGTTCTTC	CASSLFFAAGGLREQFF	TRBV7-2	-	TRBJ2-1	TRBD2
TGTGCCAGCAGCTTTTCCCCAGGATTTCTTACATATGGCTACACCTTC	CASSFSPGFLTYGYTF	TRBV7-9	-	TRBJ1-2	-
TGTGCCAGCAACCATGGAGGGGCGACCCCTAACTATGGCTACACCTTC	CASNHGGATPNYGYTF	TRBV28	-	TRBJ1-2	-
TGCAGCGCGGGAGGGAGAAATGGCTACACCTTC	CSAGGRNGYTF	TRBV29-1	-	TRBJ1-2	-
TGTGCCAGCAGCATCCGGGGGGGGCTTCATGAGCAGTTCTTC	CASSIRGGLHEQFF	TRBV7-3	-	TRBJ2-1	TRBD2
TGTGCCAGCAGCTCAAGGGGTTTAGTGGCCGGGGAGCTGTTTTTT	CASSSRGLVAGELFF	TRBV7-2	-	TRBJ2-2	-
TGTGCCAGTAGTATCGTGGGCCATGGCTACACCTTC	CASSIVGHGYTF	TRBV19	-	TRBJ1-2	-
TGTGCCAGCAGTCCCCTGATGCCCAACGTCCTGACTTTT	CASSPLMPNVLTF	TRBV27	-	TRBJ2-6	-
TGTGCCAGCAGCGCCGACAGGGGAGCCGAGCAGTACTTC	CASSADRGAEQYF	TRBV11-2	few	TRBJ2-7	TRBD1
TGTGCCAGCAGTCCTGGGACTTACTACGAGCAGTACTTC	CASSPGTYYEQYF	TRBV6-6	-	TRBJ2-7	-
TGTGCCAGCAGCTTATTTTTGGGCGGGGCGGAAAAACTGTTTTTT	CASSLFLGGAEKLFF	TRBV7-9	-	TRBJ1-4	-
TGTGCCAGCAGTCTATCCGGGACAGGGCAAAGAAACACCATATATTTT	CASSLSGTGQRNTIYF	TRBV28	-	TRBJ1-3	TRBD1
TGTGCCAGCAGTGACTCTTCGGACAGGGGACATGCCGGGGAGCTGTTTTTT	CASSDSSDRGHAGELFF	TRBV6-4	-	TRBJ2-2	TRBD1
TGTGCCAGCAGTTACCGTACCTGCAGGGGAGCCGGGGAGCTGTTTTTT	CASSYRTCRGAGELFF	TRBV6-5	-	TRBJ2-2	-
TGTGCCAGCACGCCCCGCCAGGGGGCAAGTCAGCCCCAGCATTTT	CASTPRQGASQPQHF	TRBV9	-	TRBJ1-5	TRBD1
TGCGCCAGCAGCCAACAACCGACGGGGGCAGATACGCAGTATTTT	CASSQQPTGADTQYF	TRBV4-3	once	TRBJ2-3	-
TGTGCCAGCAGCTTAACGGGGAGGACGCAGTATTTT	CASSLTGRTQYF	TRBV7-4	-	TRBJ2-3	-
TGTGCCAGCAGCGCCATGGAAGAACAGCAAGAGACCCAGTACTTC	CASSAMEEQQETQYF	TRBV5-4	-	TRBJ2-5	-
TGTGCCAGCAGTGCACAGGGTGGGGAAAAACTGTTTTTT	CASSAQGGEKLFF	TRBV6-5	-	TRBJ1-4	-
TGTGCCAGTAGTATCCGGACTAGCTACGAGCAGTACTTC	CASSIRTSYEQYF	TRBV19	-	TRBJ2-7	TRBD2
TGTGCCAGCTCACCGGAAGGAGGATCAGATACGCAGTATTTT	CASSPEGGSDTQYF	TRBV18	few	TRBJ2-3	-
TGCAGCGTTGAACTCTGGGGGGGTCAGAACACTGAAGCTTTCTTT	CSVELWGGQNTEAFF	TRBV29-1	-	TRBJ1-1	-
TGTGCCAGCAGCTCCACCCGGGGTCAGATCGCCTACGAGCAGTACTTC	CASSSTRGQIAYEQYF	TRBV27	-	TRBJ2-7	-
TGTGCCAGCAGTGACCGGACAGGGGCTGAAAAACTGTTTTTT	CASSDRTGAEKLFF	TRBV25-1	-	TRBJ1-4	TRBD1
TGCGCCAGCAGCTTGGCCAGTCTTAGCGCGAGCTCCTACAATGAGCAGTTCTTC	CASSLASLSASSYNEQFF	TRBV5-1	-	TRBJ2-1	-
TGTGCCAGCAGCTCCGGGACAGATCACAATTCACCCCTCCACTTT	CASSSGTDHNSPLHF	TRBV7-9	few	TRBJ1-6	TRBD1
TGTGCCAGCAGCCCCGTTACCGGGGGGGCGAATGAGCAGTTCTTC	CASSPVTGGANEQFF	TRBV4-2	-	TRBJ2-1	TRBD2
TGTGCCTGGGCCCTCGGGGAAAAGCAGTACTTC	CAWALGEKQYF	TRBV30	few	TRBJ2-7	-
TGTGCCAGTTGGGACAGGGTTGAATCACCCCTCCACTTT	CASWDRVESPLHF	TRBV27	-	TRBJ1-6	TRBD1
TGTGCCACCAGCAGAGATCCCGGACAGGGAGGATCACCCCTCCACTTT	CATSRDPGQGGSPLHF	TRBV15	-	TRBJ1-6	TRBD1
TGCAGTGCTGGAGTCCGCTACGAGCAGTACTTC	CSAGVRYEQYF	TRBV20-1	-	TRBJ2-7	-
TGTGCCAGCAGCAAACCCGGTAAGACTTCCCTCTCCTACGAGCAGTACTTC	CASSKPGKTSLSYEQYF	TRBV21-1	once	TRBJ2-7	-
TGTGCCAGCAGTGACTCCGGGTGGCTAGATACGCAGTATTTT	CASSDSGWLDTQYF	TRBV6-4	-	TRBJ2-3	-
TGCGCCAGTAAGCGGGGGGGCCACGACAATGAGCAGTTCTTC	CASKRGGHDNEQFF	TRBV10-1	-	TRBJ2-1	TRBD2
TGTGCCATCCCAATGGACAGGACTCATGAAAAACTGTTTTTT	CAIPMDRTHEKLFF	TRBV28	once	TRBJ1-4	TRBD1
TGCAGCGTTGACGGGGGAGTAGACCAAGAGACCCAGTACTTC	CSVDGGVDQETQYF	TRBV29-1	-	TRBJ2-5	-
TGTGCCAGCAGCTTAGTATACGGGGGAACTGAAGCTTTCTTT	CASSLVYGGTEAFF	TRBV7-2	few	TRBJ1-1	-
TGCGCCAGCAGCTGGCACGTGGGGGACAGGAGCTCCTACGAGCAGTACTTC	CASSWHVGDRSSYEQYF	TRBV5-1	-	TRBJ2-7	TRBD1
TGTGCCTGGAGTGTATTATCCAGGGGGCATGATGGCTACACCTTC	CAWSVLSRGHDGYTF	TRBV30	few	TRBJ1-2	TRBD1
TGTGCCAGCAGGGACGATCGACCAGGGTCTAATCAGCCCCAGCATTTT	CASRDDRPGSNQPQHF	TRBV7-2	once	TRBJ1-5	-
TGTGCCAGCAGCTTTAATTTTCGTTGGGAGGAGACCCAGTACTTC	CASSFNFRWEETQYF	TRBV5-6	-	TRBJ2-5	-
TGTGCCAGCAGCTTGATAGGGGATGGCGAGCAGTACTTC	CASSLIGDGEQYF	TRBV11-2	-	TRBJ2-7	-
TGTGCCAGCAGCCCAGGGGACCCCTACAATGAGCAGTTCTTC	CASSPGDPYNEQFF	TRBV7-3	-	TRBJ2-1	-
TGTGCCAGCAGCCCCTCCCTCGGCGGAAGCACAGATACGCAGTATTTT	CASSPSLGGSTDTQYF	TRBV7-3	-	TRBJ2-3	-
TGTGCCAGCAGCGTTGGAGGTCTTGATTCACCCCTCCACTTT	CASSVGGLDSPLHF	TRBV9	-	TRBJ1-6	-
TGCGCCAGCAGCTCACAGGGGTCTGTAGACGAGCAGTACTTC	CASSSQGSVDEQYF	TRBV5-1	-	TRBJ2-7	TRBD1
TGTGCCAGCAGCTTGGCAGGGCTAGCTGGGGCCAACGTCCTGACTTTC	CASSLAGLAGANVLTF	TRBV5-4	-	TRBJ2-6	-
TGTGCCAGCAGCCAAGGGGGACCGATGAACACTGAAGCTTTCTTT	CASSQGGPMNTEAFF	TRBV7-9	-	TRBJ1-1	-
TGTGCCAGTAGTCCAAGTGGAGCAGTCTCTGGAAACACCATATATTTT	CASSPSGAVSGNTIYF	TRBV19	-	TRBJ1-3	-
TGTGCCAGCAGCCTACTACAGGGTAACTATGGCTACACCTTC	CASSLLQGNYGYTF	TRBV7-2	-	TRBJ1-2	-
TGTGCCAGCAGCGCTAGCGGGGTGGGGTACGAGCAGTACTTC	CASSASGVGYEQYF	TRBV9	-	TRBJ2-7	TRBD2
TGTGCCAGCAGCTTAGAGAATGGTTACGTTTGGAGCGGTCAGCCCCAGCATTTT	CASSLENGYVWSGQPQHF	TRBV7-2	once	TRBJ1-5	-
TGCGCCAGCAGCTTGACTAGCGGGGGGGCGGATGAGCAGTTCTTC	CASSLTSGGADEQFF	TRBV5-1	-	TRBJ2-1	TRBD2
TGCGCCAGCAGCGACGGGGGGGGTAGCACAGATACGCAGTATTTT	CASSDGGGSTDTQYF	TRBV5-1	-	TRBJ2-3	TRBD2
TGCAGCGGGACAAGTCTTAACTATGGCTACACCTTC	CSGTSLNYGYTF	TRBV29-1	-	TRBJ1-2	-
TGTGCCATCAGTGAAGGGGGACAGGGGGTCTATGGCTACACCTTC	CAISEGGQGVYGYTF	TRBV10-3	once	TRBJ1-2	TRBD1